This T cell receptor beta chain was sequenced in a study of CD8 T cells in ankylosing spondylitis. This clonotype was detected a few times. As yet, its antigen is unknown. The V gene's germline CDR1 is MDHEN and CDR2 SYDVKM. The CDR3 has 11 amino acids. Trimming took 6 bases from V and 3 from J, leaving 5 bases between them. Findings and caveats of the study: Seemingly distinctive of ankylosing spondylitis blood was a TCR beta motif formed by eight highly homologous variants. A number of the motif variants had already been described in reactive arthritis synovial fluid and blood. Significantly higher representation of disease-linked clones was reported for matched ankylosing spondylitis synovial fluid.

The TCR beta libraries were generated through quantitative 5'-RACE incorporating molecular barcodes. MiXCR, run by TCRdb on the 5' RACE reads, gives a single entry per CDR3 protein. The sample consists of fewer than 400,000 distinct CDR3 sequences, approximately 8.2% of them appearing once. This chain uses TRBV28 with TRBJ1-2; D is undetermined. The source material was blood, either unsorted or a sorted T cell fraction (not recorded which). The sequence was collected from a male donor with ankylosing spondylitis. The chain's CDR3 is CASSSDYGYTF. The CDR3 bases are TGTGCCAGCAGCTCAGACTATGGCTACACCTTC.